Presented here are 21 T cell receptor beta chains from one specimen sequenced in a study of T cell responses to AZD1222 COVID-19 vaccine. The protocol was immunoSEQ multiplex PCR, while the TCRdb copy is restricted to in-frame clones and leaves out a portion. The data show tens of thousands of clones, with 83% seen just once and roughly 1.3% held by the top ten. The sequencing here drew on peripheral blood, taken 28 days after the second AZD1222 dose. The receptors derive from an adult who received the AZD1222 COVID-19 vaccine.

V is TRBV28 and J is TRBJ1-2, with no clear D. Germline V gives CDR1 MDHEN, CDR2 SYDVKM. The CDR3 runs to 18 residues. Trimming took 3 bases from V and 5 from J, leaving 25 bases between them. Here the CDR3 DNA reads TGTGCCAGCAGTTTTCATGAGGCGGCCCTACTGAGGAGGTATGGCTACACCTTC. Translated, it gives CASSFHEAALLRRYGYTF.

The chain carries TRBV10-3 and TRBJ2-7; 9 bases agree with TRBD1. V shed 6 bases, J shed 3 bases, and the junction held 0 bases outside the gene matches. CDR1 and CDR2 from the germline V gene are ENHRY and SYGVKD. The CDR3 runs 12 residues. CDR3 amino acids: CAIRGQGYEQYF. CDR3 DNA sequence: TGTGCCATCAGGGGACAGGGCTACGAGCAGTACTTC.

V and J are TRBV4-3 and TRBJ2-7, with 9 positions matching TRBD1. J lost 4 bases, V lost 5 bases, and 6 bases had no gene match. Germline CDR1 is LGHNA and CDR2 is YSLEER. The CDR3 contains 14 residues. The CDR3 sequence is CASSLGQGAYEQYF. The CDR3 bases are TGCGCCAGCAGCTTGGGACAGGGAGCATACGAGCAGTACTTC.

The gene calls are TRBV6-5 and TRBJ1-2, with a tentative D call TRBD1 (6 bases). Trimming shortened V by 6 bases and J by 2 bases, and 16 bases separated the two germline ends. The germline gives CDR1 MNHEY, CDR2 SVGAGI. The CDR3 totals 15 residues. The CDR3 spells CASRKPGHTNYGYTF. The CDR3 DNA is TGTGCCAGCAGGAAACCGGGACACACCAACTATGGCTACACCTTC.

V usage is TRBV6-5 and J usage is TRBJ1-1; D possibly corresponds to TRBD1 (6 bases). CDR1 and CDR2 (germline): MNHEY, SVGAGI. Trimming cost V 2 bases and J 1 base, with 11 bases left between them. The CDR3 sequence is 15 residues long. The CDR3 region has the DNA TGTGCCAGCAGTTACGTACAGGGACCGAACACTGAAGCTTTCTTT. It encodes CASSYVQGPNTEAFF.

The V and J genes are TRBV2 and TRBJ2-5; tentatively, D is TRBD2 (6 bases). CDR3 length equals 13 residues. Trimming took 3 bases from V and 4 from J, leaving 9 bases between them. Germline lookup yields CDR1 SNHLY and CDR2 FYNNEI. For the CDR3, the DNA is TGTGCCAGCAGTGAGCTGGAGGGAGAGACCCAGTACTTC. Translated, it gives CASSELEGETQYF.

The gene calls are TRBV2 and TRBJ2-1; maybe TRBD2 (5 bases). The CDR3 length is 13 residues. Germline CDR1 SNHLY, CDR2 FYNNEI. V lost 3 bases and J 2 bases, leaving 5 bases between the germline ends. The DNA for the CDR3 is TGTGCCAGCAGTGAGAGGGCCTACAATGAGCAGTTCTTC. Its protein is CASSERAYNEQFF.

This chain uses TRBV6-2 or TRBV6-3 with TRBJ2-7; D gene ambiguous. Trimming took 2 bases from V and 6 from J, leaving 14 bases between them. The germline gives CDR1 MNHEY, CDR2 SVGEGT. This CDR3 has 14 residues. Written as DNA, the CDR3 is TGTGCCAGCAGTTACCTGTCCCAAAGAGGCGAGCAGTACTTC. It specifies CASSYLSQRGEQYF.

The V gene is TRBV30, the J gene TRBJ2-3, with TRBD1 matching over 10 bases. Trimming removed 0 bases from V and 2 bases from J; junction bases left unmatched: 2. The CDR3 runs to 15 residues. From germline, CDR1 is GTSNPN and CDR2 SVGIG (reference sequence). The chain's CDR3 is CAWSVDRGATDTQYF. The CDR3 nucleotides read TGTGCCTGGAGTGTGGACAGGGGGGCCACAGATACGCAGTATTTT.

The chain combines TRBV18 with TRBJ2-2, with 9 bases identical to TRBD1. The J segment lost 6 bases and the V segment lost 2 bases, leaving 7 bases of the junction unmatched. Germline-derived CDR1 and CDR2 are KGHSH and LQKENI. This CDR3 is 16 amino acids long. The CDR3: CASSPIGTGSAGELFF. DNA of the CDR3: TGTGCCAGCTCACCAATCGGGACAGGGTCGGCCGGGGAGCTGTTTTTT.

V usage is TRBV7-3 and J usage is TRBJ1-1; 7 nucleotides line up with TRBD1. The CDR3 totals 16 residues. The J segment lost 4 bases and the V segment lost 0 bases, leaving 8 bases of the junction unmatched. CDR1 and CDR2 from the germline V gene are SGHTA and FQGTGA. The CDR3 is CASSLTARTGRTEAFF. The CDR3 nucleotides are TGTGCCAGCAGCTTAACAGCAAGGACAGGTCGCACTGAAGCTTTCTTT. The full variable domain, rest sourced from reference TRBV7-3 and TRBJ1-1, is GAGVSQTPSNKVTEKGKYVELRCDPISGHTALYWYRQSLGQGPEFLIYFQGTGAADDSGLPNDRFFAVRPEGSVSTLKIQRTERGDSAVYLCASSLTARTGRTEAFFGQGTRLTVV.

The rearrangement links TRBV3-1 (or the pseudogene TRBV3-2) to TRBJ2-1, with D possibly being TRBD1 (5 bases). Trimming took off 6 bases at V and 7 bases at J, with 13 bases between the two ends. The CDR3 covers 13 residues. From germline, CDR1 is LGHDT and CDR2 YNNKEL (reference sequence). In nucleotides, the CDR3 is TGTGCCAGCAGGCCCTTGAAGGGGAATGAGCAGTTCTTC. It encodes CASRPLKGNEQFF.

The genes are TRBV7-2 and TRBJ2-5; D is uncertain. Germline V gene lookup returns CDR1 SGHTA and CDR2 FQGNSA. Trimming shortened V by 1 base and J by 0 bases, and 6 bases separated the two germline ends. This CDR3 comprises 14 residues. CDR3 DNA sequence: TGTGCCAGCAGCTTAGTGTGGAACCAAGAGACCCAGTACTTC. Translation gives CASSLVWNQETQYF.

The chain has TRBV27 and TRBJ2-1; D possibly corresponds to TRBD1 (6 bases). The CDR3 spans 13 residues. V lost 10 bases and J lost 0, with 10 bases in between. Germline V lookup: CDR1 MNHEY, CDR2 SMNVEV (reference sequence). Here the CDR3 reads CATTGSSYNEQFF. For the CDR3, the DNA is TGTGCCACCACAGGGTCCTCCTACAATGAGCAGTTCTTC.

The V call is TRBV7-9, the J call TRBJ1-2, with 8 nucleotides matching TRBD1. The CDR3 has 14 amino acids. Germline assignment: CDR1 SEHNR and CDR2 FQNEAQ (reference sequence). V shed 4 bases and J 5 bases; nucleotides not matched to a gene: 6. In DNA, the CDR3 is TGTGCCAGCAGCTCAGGTGGACAGGGATATGGCTACACCTTC. Encoded protein: CASSSGGQGYGYTF.

V is TRBV19 and J is TRBJ2-5; 7 bases align to TRBD1. Per germline, CDR1 LNHDA and CDR2 SQIVND (reference sequence). J was trimmed by 3 bases and V by 1 base; bases with no gene match: 11. This CDR3 has 17 residues. CDR3 amino acids: CASSIARQGNKKETQYF. The CDR3, as DNA: TGTGCCAGTAGTATAGCAAGACAGGGTAATAAGAAAGAGACCCAGTACTTC.

This chain joins TRBV30 and TRBJ1-5; maybe TRBD1 (5 bases). Trimming took off 0 bases at V and 4 bases at J, with 10 bases between the two ends. CDR3 length: 14 residues. Germline CDR1 GTSNPN, CDR2 SVGIG (reference sequence). CDR3 region: CAWSVQAHNQPQHF. The CDR3 nucleotides read TGTGCCTGGAGTGTACAGGCGCATAATCAGCCCCAGCATTTT.

The chain combines TRBV19 with TRBJ2-5, with D tentatively TRBD1 (5 bases). Trimming removed 3 bases from V and 5 bases from J, with 16 bases in between. Germline V gene sequence: CDR1 LNHDA, CDR2 SQIVND (reference sequence). The CDR3 has 15 residues. The CDR3 loop reads CASSISAGRVETQYF. The DNA of the CDR3 is TGTGCCAGTAGTATTTCTGCAGGGCGAGTGGAGACCCAGTACTTC. The full variable domain, in which reference TRBV19 and TRBJ2-5 provide the parts outside the CDR3, is DGGITQSPKYLFRKEGQNVTLSCEQNLNHDAMYWYRQDPGQGLRLIYYSQIVNDFQKGDIAEGYSVSREKKESFPLTVTSAQKNPTAFYLCASSISAGRVETQYFGPGTRLLVL.

This sequence joins TRBV19 and TRBJ1-5; D is perhaps TRBD1 (6 bases). CDR3 length: 16 amino acids. CDR1 and CDR2 from the germline V gene are LNHDA and SQIVND (reference sequence). V lost 5 bases, J lost 1 base, and 15 bases lay in between. The CDR3 is CASSGGGGVSNQPQHF. DNA for the CDR3: TGTGCCAGTAGTGGCGGCGGGGGCGTAAGCAATCAGCCCCAGCATTTT.

J is TRBJ1-4 and V is TRBV2, with D possibly TRBD1 on 5 matching bases. The CDR3 totals 16 residues. The germline V gene encodes CDR1 SNHLY and CDR2 FYNNEI. Between the trimmed V and J ends, which lost 6 bases and 4 bases, there was a span of 18 bases. For the CDR3, the DNA is TGTGCCAGCAGCCCAACCCGACAGTCAATTAATGAAAAACTGTTTTTT. Protein: CASSPTRQSINEKLFF.

The chain couples TRBV4-1 to TRBJ1-2, with D possibly TRBD1 on 6 matching bases. From germline, CDR1 is MGHRA and CDR2 YSYEKL. The CDR3 extends over 16 amino acids. Trimming cost V 3 bases and J 6 bases, with 20 bases left between them. The CDR3 here is CASSHPSGGGADGYTF. The CDR3, as DNA: TGCGCCAGCAGCCACCCCTCTGGGGGGGGCGCCGATGGCTACACCTTC.